This entry lists 8 T cell receptor beta chains sequenced from one sample in a study of blood T cell repertoires in COVID-19. Produced via immunoSEQ multiplex PCR; TCRdb's table is partial and in-frame only. Altogether approximately 260,000 clones are present, approximately 87% being singletons, with the ten largest covering 4.6%. Sequenced material: peripheral blood. The origin of the receptors is a man aged 55-75 years who had recovered from COVID-19.

The rearrangement links TRBV6-6 to TRBJ2-7; D is perhaps TRBD2 (5 bases). The length of the CDR3 is 13 residues. V lost 2 bases and J 3 bases, leaving 8 bases between the germline ends. Germline V gene data show CDR1 as MNHNY and CDR2 as SVGAGI (reference sequence). This CDR3 is CASSYGLNYEQYF. DNA of the CDR3: TGTGCCAGCAGTTACGGACTTAACTACGAGCAGTACTTC.

The rearrangement links TRBV5-6 to TRBJ2-7; TRBD1 agrees at 10 bases. V was pared by 1 base and J by 3 bases, with 10 bases of the junction left unmatched. This CDR3 contains 17 residues. Germline V gene sequence: CDR1 SGHDT, CDR2 YYEEEE. CDR3 region: CASSLWTGGITLYEQYF. DNA for the CDR3: TGTGCCAGCAGCTTGTGGACAGGGGGAATTACACTCTACGAGCAGTACTTC.

V is TRBV10-2 and J is TRBJ2-1, with a weak D call TRBD2 (5 bases). The CDR3 loop spans 14 amino acids. Germline CDR1 and CDR2: WSHSY and SAAADI. V was trimmed by 3 bases and J by 3 bases, leaving 9 bases between them. The CDR3 region is CASSDSGNYNEQFF. CDR3 DNA sequence: TGCGCCAGCAGTGATTCCGGGAACTACAATGAGCAGTTCTTC.

The V gene is TRBV5-1, the J gene TRBJ1-1; no reliable D call. The CDR3 length is 13 residues. Germline CDR1 reads SGHRS; CDR2 reads YFSETQ. The V gene lost 0 bases and the J gene lost 4 bases, with 7 bases spanning the gap. CDR3 in amino acids: CASSLGGFTEAFF. The CDR3 bases are TGCGCCAGCAGCTTGGGAGGGTTCACTGAAGCTTTCTTT. Variable domain in full (rest from reference TRBV5-1 and TRBJ1-1): KAGVTQTPRYLIKTRGQQVTLSCSPISGHRSVSWYQQTPGQGLQFLFEYFSETQRNKGNFPGRFSGRQFSNSRSEMNVSTLELGDSALYLCASSLGGFTEAFFGQGTRLTVV.

This clone was detected once. The chain employs TRBV5-1 and TRBJ2-1; 9 bases agree with TRBD2. CDR3 size: 18 residues. V was pared by 3 bases and J by 7 bases, with 17 bases of the junction left unmatched. In germline, CDR1 is SGHRS, CDR2 YFSETQ. As DNA, the CDR3 is TGCGCCAGCAGCTCTAATCCGGCGGGAGGGGGATACAGGAATGAGCAGTTCTTC. It codes for CASSSNPAGGGYRNEQFF.

The chain recombines TRBV7-9 with TRBJ1-1, with D unresolved. Germline CDR1 reads SEHNR; CDR2 reads FQNEAQ (reference sequence). Trimming shortened V by 1 base and J by 4 bases, and 10 bases separated the two germline ends. The CDR3 is 14 amino acids. The CDR3 is CASSLEAARTEAFF. The CDR3 nucleotides read TGTGCCAGCAGCTTAGAGGCGGCTCGCACTGAAGCTTTCTTT.

The V gene is TRBV28, the J gene TRBJ1-1; D remains unclear. The CDR3 totals 10 residues. Germline CDR1 reads MDHEN; CDR2 reads SYDVKM. Trimming removed 6 bases at V and 3 bases at J, with 2 bases between. For the CDR3, the DNA is TGTGCCAGCAGCTACACTGAAGCTTTCTTT. Amino acid sequence: CASSYTEAFF.

V usage is TRBV5-5 and J usage is TRBJ2-1; 10 nucleotides match TRBD1. The CDR3 length is 16 residues. CDR1 is SGHKS and CDR2 is YYEKEE in the germline V gene (reference sequence). The J segment lost 7 bases and the V segment lost 3 bases, leaving 10 bases of the junction unmatched. CDR3 nucleotide sequence: TGTGCCAGCAGCTCGGAAGGACAGGGGGTACTTAATGAGCAGTTCTTC. Translating it yields CASSSEGQGVLNEQFF.